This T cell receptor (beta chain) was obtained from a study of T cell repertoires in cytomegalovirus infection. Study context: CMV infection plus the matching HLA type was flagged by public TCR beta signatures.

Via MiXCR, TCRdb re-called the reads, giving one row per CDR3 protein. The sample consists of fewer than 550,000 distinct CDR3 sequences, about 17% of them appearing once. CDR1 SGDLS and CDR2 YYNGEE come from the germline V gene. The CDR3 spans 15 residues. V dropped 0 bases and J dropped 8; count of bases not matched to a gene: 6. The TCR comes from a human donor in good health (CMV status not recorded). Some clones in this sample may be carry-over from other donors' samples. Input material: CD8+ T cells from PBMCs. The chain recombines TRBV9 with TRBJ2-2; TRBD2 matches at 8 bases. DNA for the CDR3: TGTGCCAGCAGCGTAGGAGCGGGGGCTGCGGGGGAGCTGTTTTTT. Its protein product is CASSVGAGAAGELFF.